This T cell receptor (beta chain) came from a study of early T cells in non-severe SARS-CoV-2 infection. Study-level background: Chains stayed unpaired after sequencing of bulk RNA from unsorted whole blood.

Study results and caveats: VDJdb matching favored anti-spike CD8 responses, missing private and CD4 specificities.

Individual cDNA molecules were tagged with unique molecular identifiers. TCRdb ran MiXCR on the 5' RACE reads and lists one entry per CDR3 protein. Among tens of thousands of distinct CDR3 sequences listed, about 12% were seen once. Ten or more counts support this clonotype. Its antigen is unknown. Sequence at one end of the junction differs from germline and may be a read error. The sequenced material came from whole blood. This clonotype was sampled from an adult who was a healthcare worker with PCR-confirmed SARS-CoV-2 infection or an uninfected control (not recorded which).

In nucleotides, the CDR3 is TGCGCCAGCAGCTTAGACAGTTACAATGAGCAGTTCTTC. Translation: CASSLDSYNEQFF. The gene calls are TRBV7-2 and TRBJ2-1, with D perhaps TRBD1 (5 bases). The CDR3 has 13 amino acids. The germline V gene encodes CDR1 SGHTA and CDR2 FQGNSA.